The 28 T cell receptor beta chains listed next were all sequenced from one sample in a study of cytomegalovirus exposure and HLA in healthy donors. PCR primers comprised 60 Vbeta and 13 Jbeta primers. TCRdb's copy holds only in-frame clones and misses some; the assay was immunoSEQ multiplex PCR. Of approximately 150,000 clones listed, around 82% are singletons. Sequencing input: PBMCs. Every receptor here comes from a young woman in good health and CMV-seropositive.

The chain uses TRBV30 and TRBJ2-7, with 7 bases aligning to TRBD1. Unmatched junction bases numbered 11, after V lost 4 bases and J lost 2 bases. The germline CDR1 and CDR2 sequences are GTSNPN and SVGIG (reference sequence). The CDR3 sequence is 15 residues long. The CDR3 nucleotides read TGTGCCTGGACAGGAACTCAGGGGACAGCCTACGAGCAGTACTTC. Its protein product is CAWTGTQGTAYEQYF.

This clone was seen only once. V and J are TRBV28 and TRBJ1-5, with 9 bases that match TRBD1. Germline-derived CDR1 and CDR2 are MDHEN and SYDVKM. This CDR3 has 16 amino acids. The V gene end was trimmed by 5 bases and the J gene end by 7 bases; junction bases not matched to a gene: 12. The CDR3 sequence is CASSPLLQGARQPQHF. The CDR3 region has the DNA TGTGCCAGCAGTCCCCTACTACAGGGGGCGAGGCAGCCCCAGCATTTT.

The chain recombines TRBV9 with TRBJ2-3; D might be TRBD1 (7 bases). The CDR3 runs 15 residues. Trimming removed 3 bases from V and 0 bases from J, with 11 bases in between. CDR1 is SGDLS and CDR2 is YYNGEE in the germline V gene. The CDR3 loop reads CASSARGESTDTQYF. Written as DNA, the CDR3 is TGTGCCAGCAGCGCCAGGGGGGAAAGCACAGATACGCAGTATTTT. The full variable domain, rest sourced from reference TRBV9 and TRBJ2-3, is DSGVTQTPKHLITATGQRVTLRCSPRSGDLSVYWYQQSLDQGLQFLIQYYNGEERAKGNILERFSAQQFPDLHSELNLSSLELGDSALYFCASSARGESTDTQYFGPGTRLTVL.

The CDR3 protein is CSAARGDGSYEQYF. CDR3 DNA sequence: TGCAGCGCGGCCCGGGGGGACGGCTCCTACGAGCAGTACTTC. The chain recombines TRBV29-1 with TRBJ2-7; 7 nucleotides align to TRBD2. The CDR3 is made up of 14 amino acids. CDR1 is SQVTM and CDR2 is ANQGSEA in the germline V gene. Unmatched junction bases numbered 9, after V lost 7 bases and J lost 0 bases.

The chain has TRBV9 and TRBJ2-1, with TRBD2 identical over 9 bases. This CDR3 region has 14 residues. Germline assignment: CDR1 SGDLS and CDR2 YYNGEE. V trimming: 4 bases; J trimming: 9 bases; junction bases outside the gene matches: 8. CDR3 sequence reads: CASSTGLAFSEQFF. The CDR3 DNA reads TGTGCCAGCAGCACTGGACTAGCGTTTAGTGAGCAGTTCTTC. The full variable domain, its missing parts supplied by reference TRBV9 and TRBJ2-1, is DSGVTQTPKHLITATGQRVTLRCSPRSGDLSVYWYQQSLDQGLQFLIQYYNGEERAKGNILERFSAQQFPDLHSELNLSSLELGDSALYFCASSTGLAFSEQFFGPGTRLTVL.

V usage is TRBV7-6 and J usage is TRBJ1-1, with D maybe TRBD1 (6 bases). Germline CDR1 and CDR2: SGHVS and FNYEAQ. This CDR3 spans 12 amino acids. V was clipped by 4 bases and J by 8 bases, with 11 bases between them. The CDR3 nucleotides read TGTGCCAGCAGCTCCGGACAGACCGAAGCTTTCTTT. This translates into CASSSGQTEAFF.

Concerning this clone itself: A junction boundary mismatches the germline segment, possibly from a read error. This rearrangement joins TRBV25-1 to TRBJ1-1, with D possibly matching TRBD1 (6 bases). Germline assignment: CDR1 MGHDK and CDR2 SYGVNS. This CDR3 comprises 14 residues. CDR3 coding DNA: TGTGCCAGCAGCCCTACAGGGTTGAACGCTGAAGCTTTCTTT. This codes for CASSPTGLNAEAFF.

This clone has only one observation. The chain is built from TRBV25-1 and TRBJ2-2; 7 nucleotides agree with TRBD1. The ends lost 2 bases at V and 3 bases at J; junction bases unmatched: 0. CDR1 is MGHDK and CDR2 is SYGVNS in the germline V gene. CDR3 length: 14 amino acids. CDR3 sequence (DNA): TGTGCCAGCAGTGAACAGGGGGACACCGGGGAGCTGTTTTTT. Translation gives CASSEQGDTGELFF.

CDR3 residues: CAWRGRGLNTEAFF. In DNA form, the CDR3 reads TGTGCCTGGAGGGGTCGGGGTTTGAACACTGAAGCTTTCTTT. This rearrangement joins TRBV30 to TRBJ1-1; D remains ambiguous. Trimming took off 3 bases at V and 0 bases at J, with 11 bases between the two ends. CDR3 length: 14 amino acids. Germline assignment: CDR1 GTSNPN and CDR2 SVGIG (reference sequence).

In this sample, this clone turned up a few times. The V gene is TRBV18, the J gene TRBJ2-5; 12 nucleotides line up with TRBD1. Germline assignment: CDR1 KGHSH and CDR2 LQKENI. V trimming: 1 base; J trimming: 5 bases; junction bases outside the gene matches: 11. CDR3 length equals 18 residues. This CDR3 is CASSPRDRGLGQSETQYF. The DNA of the CDR3 is TGTGCCAGCTCACCACGGGACAGGGGGCTTGGACAGTCGGAGACCCAGTACTTC.

The chain joins TRBV7-9 to TRBJ2-1, with 8 bases identical to TRBD2. V trimming: 5 bases; J trimming: 8 bases; junction bases outside the gene matches: 8. This CDR3 is 14 amino acids long. Germline values: CDR1 SEHNR, CDR2 FQNEAQ (reference sequence). The CDR3 bases are TGTGCCAGCAGCCTAAGCGGGGGTCGCTATGAGCAGTTCTTC. Protein product: CASSLSGGRYEQFF.

V is TRBV11-2 and J is TRBJ2-7; 9 nucleotides line up with TRBD1. This CDR3 region has 14 residues. With 1 base clipped from V and 7 bases from J, the junction kept 5 bases outside the gene matches. The germline V gene has CDR1 SGHAT and CDR2 FQNNGV. The CDR3 DNA follows: TGTGCCAGCAGCTTAGGGACAGGGGTCGGGGAGCAGTACTTC. Translating gives CASSLGTGVGEQYF.

V gene TRBV29-1 combines with J gene TRBJ1-2, with TRBD1 identical over 9 bases. V lost 7 bases, J lost 4 bases, and 7 bases stayed unmatched. The CDR3 sequence is 13 residues long. Germline values: CDR1 SQVTM, CDR2 ANQGSEA. The CDR3 DNA sequence: TGCAGCGCATGGGGACAGGGTTCCTATGGCTACACCTTC. Translated: CSAWGQGSYGYTF.

This clone was seen only once. J is TRBJ2-1 and V is TRBV7-9, with D possibly being TRBD1 (7 bases). The CDR3 length is 15 residues. V lost 7 bases, J lost 8 bases, and 21 bases lay in between. Per germline, CDR1 SEHNR and CDR2 FQNEAQ (reference sequence). The CDR3 bases are TGTGCCAGCACCCCGGCGGGACAGAGGGGTCATGAGCAGTTCTTC. Its protein is CASTPAGQRGHEQFF.

The chain uses TRBV27 and TRBJ2-7; a possible D gene is TRBD2 (7 bases). The CDR3 consists of 13 residues. Germline CDR1 is MNHEY and CDR2 is SMNVEV (reference sequence). V was clipped by 2 bases and J by 10 bases, with 15 bases between them. CDR3 DNA: TGTGCCAGCAGTTTAAACGGGGGGCAAGGACAGTACTTC. It encodes CASSLNGGQGQYF.

V and J are TRBV7-9 and TRBJ2-7; D not certain. CDR3 size: 13 residues. The germline CDR1 and CDR2 sequences are SEHNR and FQNEAQ (reference sequence). The V and J ends lost 5 bases and 2 bases respectively, with 10 bases between them. The CDR3 protein is CASSQTPTYEQYF. CDR3 in DNA: TGTGCCAGCAGCCAGACACCTACCTACGAGCAGTACTTC.

The J gene is TRBJ1-1, the V gene TRBV4-1; 7 bases are a match to TRBD1. The V and J ends lost 4 bases and 6 bases, in that order; junction bases with no gene match: 2. CDR3 length equals 12 residues. From germline, CDR1 is MGHRA and CDR2 YSYEKL. The CDR3 DNA is TGCGCCAGCAGCCGACAGGGCGCTGAAGCTTTCTTT. Translated, it gives CASSRQGAEAFF.

The chain combines TRBV5-4 with TRBJ1-1, with 9 bases that match TRBD1. Germline values: CDR1 SGHNT, CDR2 YYREEE (reference sequence). After removal of 4 bases from V and 2 bases from J, the junction contained 6 bases not matched to a gene. The CDR3 runs 15 residues. This CDR3 is CASSRNRGLNTEAFF. The CDR3 DNA sequence: TGTGCCAGCAGCAGAAACAGGGGGCTCAACACTGAAGCTTTCTTT.

The chain couples TRBV7-9 to TRBJ2-4; TRBD1 matches 11 bases. Trimming took 7 bases from V and 0 from J; bases not matched to a gene: 11. CDR1 and CDR2 from the germline V gene are SEHNR and FQNEAQ (reference sequence). CDR3 size: 18 residues. The CDR3 DNA follows: TGTGCCAGCACCTCGGGACAGGGGGTGGGGGTAGCCAAAAACATTCAGTACTTC. This gives the protein CASTSGQGVGVAKNIQYF.

The genes are TRBV5-4 and TRBJ1-1, with no clear D. The germline CDR1 and CDR2 sequences are SGHNT and YYREEE (reference sequence). Deletions cut 4 bases from V and 0 bases from J, with 13 bases between. This CDR3 has 15 residues. The CDR3 loop reads CASSRGRALNTEAFF. CDR3 nucleotides: TGTGCCAGCAGCCGCGGCAGAGCGTTGAACACTGAAGCTTTCTTT.

CDR3 sequence: CASSNPLTMGHSGNTIYF. The CDR3 coding sequence is TGTGCCAGCAGCAATCCTCTCACGATGGGACACTCTGGAAACACCATATATTTT. The chain combines TRBV9 with TRBJ1-3, with D possibly matching TRBD1 (6 bases). The CDR3 loop spans 18 amino acids. Trimming shortened V by 4 bases and J by 0 bases, and 20 bases separated the two germline ends. CDR1 and CDR2 from the germline V gene are SGDLS and YYNGEE.

This clone was detected only a few times. This chain connects TRBV6-1 to TRBJ1-4; 7 bases are a match to TRBD1. The J segment lost 0 bases and the V segment lost 2 bases, leaving 3 bases of the junction unmatched. The CDR3 runs 16 residues. Germline V gives CDR1 MNHNS, CDR2 SASEGT. CDR3 sequence (DNA): TGTGCCAGCAGTGAATTGGGGACAGCAACTAATGAAAAACTGTTTTTT. Protein product: CASSELGTATNEKLFF.

J is TRBJ2-2 and V is TRBV10-2; tentative D call: TRBD2 (5 bases). CDR3 length: 20 amino acids. The germline gives CDR1 WSHSY, CDR2 SAAADI. Trimming took 4 bases from V and 2 from J, leaving 26 bases between them. The CDR3 DNA sequence: TGCGCCAGCAGTGGCCTTGGTACAGCGGCCAACCCAATTAACACCGGGGAGCTGTTTTTT. Translation gives CASSGLGTAANPINTGELFF.

The chain recombines TRBV30 with TRBJ2-7; TRBD1 might be the D (5 bases). CDR1 is GTSNPN, CDR2 SVGIG, per germline (reference sequence). The CDR3 extends over 10 amino acids. Trimming cost V 5 bases and J 6 bases, with 8 bases left between them. CDR3 protein: CAWGRGEQYF. The CDR3 nucleotides read TGTGCCTGGGGTAGGGGCGAGCAGTACTTC.

J is TRBJ2-7 and V is TRBV13, with D tentatively TRBD2 (6 bases). This CDR3 is 13 amino acids long. The germline gives CDR1 PRHDT, CDR2 FYEKMQ (reference sequence). Trimming stripped 5 bases from V and 9 bases from J, with 17 bases between. CDR3 in amino acids: CASSGGSGFWQYF. The CDR3 DNA reads as TGTGCCAGCAGCGGCGGTAGCGGCTTCTGGCAGTACTTC. Full variable domain (missing parts from reference TRBV13 and TRBJ2-7): AAGVIQSPRHLIKEKRETATLKCYPIPRHDTVYWYQQGPGQDPQFLISFYEKMQSDKGSIPDRFSAQQFSDYHSELNMSSLELGDSALYFCASSGGSGFWQYFGPGTRLTVT.

The chain uses TRBV21-1 and TRBJ2-5; TRBD1 reflects the table's D call only, with no check against the DNA. TRBV21-1 is a pseudogene. This CDR3 is 14 amino acids long. The CDR3 sequence: CASSKGQGQETQYF. CDR3 nucleotide sequence: TGTGCCAGCAGCAAAGGTCAGGGGCAAGAGACCCAGTACTTC.

This clone has just a few counts. The chain links TRBV2 to TRBJ1-1; 7 nucleotides align to TRBD1. The CDR3 spans 15 residues. With 4 bases clipped from V and 5 bases from J, the junction kept 10 bases outside the gene matches. Germline loops: CDR1 SNHLY, CDR2 FYNNEI. CDR3 loop: CASSALWTGGTEAFF. CDR3 nucleotide sequence: TGTGCCAGCAGTGCCCTTTGGACAGGCGGGACTGAAGCTTTCTTT.

The rearrangement joins TRBV28 to TRBJ1-1; D perhaps matches TRBD1 (6 bases). Trimming removed 6 bases from V and 1 base from J, with 12 bases in between. CDR1 is MDHEN and CDR2 is SYDVKM in the germline V gene. This CDR3 has 14 residues. In DNA, the CDR3 is TGTGCCAGCAGGACGGGACACCAGAACACTGAAGCTTTCTTT. Translating gives CASRTGHQNTEAFF.